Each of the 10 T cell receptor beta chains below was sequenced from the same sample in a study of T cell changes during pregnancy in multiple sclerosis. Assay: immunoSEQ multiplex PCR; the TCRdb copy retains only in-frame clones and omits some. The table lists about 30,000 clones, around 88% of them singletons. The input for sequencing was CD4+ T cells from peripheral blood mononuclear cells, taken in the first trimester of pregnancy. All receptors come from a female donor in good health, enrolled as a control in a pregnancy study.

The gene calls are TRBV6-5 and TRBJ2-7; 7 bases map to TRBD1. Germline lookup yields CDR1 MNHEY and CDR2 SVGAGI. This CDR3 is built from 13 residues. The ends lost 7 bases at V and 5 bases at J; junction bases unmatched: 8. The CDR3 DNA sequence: TGTGCCAGCAAAAGGGGGCGAAACGACGAGCAGTACTTC. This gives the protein CASKRGRNDEQYF.

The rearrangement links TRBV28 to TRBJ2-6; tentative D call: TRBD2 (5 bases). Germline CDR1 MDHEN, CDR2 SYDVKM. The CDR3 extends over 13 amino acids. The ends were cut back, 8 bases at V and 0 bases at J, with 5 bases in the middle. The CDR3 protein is CASEGSGANVLTF. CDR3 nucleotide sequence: TGTGCCAGCGAGGGCTCTGGGGCCAACGTCCTGACTTTC.

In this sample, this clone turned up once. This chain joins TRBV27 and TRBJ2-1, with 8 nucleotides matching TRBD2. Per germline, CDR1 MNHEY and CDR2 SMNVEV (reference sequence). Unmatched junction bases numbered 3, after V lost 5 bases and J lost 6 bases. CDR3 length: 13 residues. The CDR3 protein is CASSPGLVNEQFF. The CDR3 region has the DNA TGTGCCAGCAGTCCGGGACTAGTCAATGAGCAGTTCTTC.

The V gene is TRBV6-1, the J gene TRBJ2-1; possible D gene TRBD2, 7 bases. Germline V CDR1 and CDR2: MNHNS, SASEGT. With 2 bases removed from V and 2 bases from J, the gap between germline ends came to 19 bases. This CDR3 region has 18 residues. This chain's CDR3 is CASSEWLGGAVAYNEQFF. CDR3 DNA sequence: TGTGCCAGCAGTGAATGGTTGGGGGGGGCCGTAGCCTACAATGAGCAGTTCTTC.

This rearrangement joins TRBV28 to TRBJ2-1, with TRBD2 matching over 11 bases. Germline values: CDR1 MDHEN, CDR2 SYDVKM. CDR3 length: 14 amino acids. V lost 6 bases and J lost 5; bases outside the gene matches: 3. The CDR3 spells CASSVAGGNNEQFF. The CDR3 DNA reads TGTGCCAGCAGCGTAGCGGGAGGGAACAATGAGCAGTTCTTC.

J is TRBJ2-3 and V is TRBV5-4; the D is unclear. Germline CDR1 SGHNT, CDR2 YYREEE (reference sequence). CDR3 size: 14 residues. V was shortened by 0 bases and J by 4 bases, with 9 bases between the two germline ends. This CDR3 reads CASSLAAAADTQYF. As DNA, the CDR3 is TGTGCCAGCAGCTTGGCGGCGGCAGCAGATACGCAGTATTTT.

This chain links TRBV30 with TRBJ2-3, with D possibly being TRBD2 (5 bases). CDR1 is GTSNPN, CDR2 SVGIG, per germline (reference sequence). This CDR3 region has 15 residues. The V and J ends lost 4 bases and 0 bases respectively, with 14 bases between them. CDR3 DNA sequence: TGTGCCTGGACCGGCGGAGGTCCGAGCACAGATACGCAGTATTTT. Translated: CAWTGGGPSTDTQYF. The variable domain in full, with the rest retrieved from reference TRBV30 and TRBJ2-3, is SQTIHQWPATLVQPVGSPLSLECTVEGTSNPNLYWYRQAAGRGLQLLFYSVGIGQISSEVPQNLSASRPQDRQFILSSKKLLLSDSGFYLCAWTGGGPSTDTQYFGPGTRLTVL.

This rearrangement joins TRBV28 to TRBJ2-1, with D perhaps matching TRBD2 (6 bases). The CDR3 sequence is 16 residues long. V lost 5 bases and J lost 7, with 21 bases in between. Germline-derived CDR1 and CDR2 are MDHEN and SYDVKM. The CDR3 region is CASSLPWGSAGNEQFF. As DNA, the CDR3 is TGTGCCAGCAGTCTCCCGTGGGGTAGCGCGGGGAATGAGCAGTTCTTC.

As DNA, the CDR3 is TGTGCCAGCAGCATTTTAGCCGGGAACACTGAAGCTTTCTTT. Its translation: CASSILAGNTEAFF. The chain uses TRBV7-9 and TRBJ1-1; no clear D. V lost 5 bases, J lost 1 base, and 11 bases lay in between. CDR3 length: 14 amino acids. CDR1 SEHNR and CDR2 FQNEAQ come from the germline V gene (reference sequence).

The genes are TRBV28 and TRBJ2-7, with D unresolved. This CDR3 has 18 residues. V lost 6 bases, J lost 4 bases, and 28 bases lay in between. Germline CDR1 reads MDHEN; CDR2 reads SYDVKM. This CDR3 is CASRPPGAGLGINYEQYF. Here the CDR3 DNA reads TGTGCCAGCAGACCCCCCGGAGCCGGCCTAGGAATTAATTACGAGCAGTACTTC.